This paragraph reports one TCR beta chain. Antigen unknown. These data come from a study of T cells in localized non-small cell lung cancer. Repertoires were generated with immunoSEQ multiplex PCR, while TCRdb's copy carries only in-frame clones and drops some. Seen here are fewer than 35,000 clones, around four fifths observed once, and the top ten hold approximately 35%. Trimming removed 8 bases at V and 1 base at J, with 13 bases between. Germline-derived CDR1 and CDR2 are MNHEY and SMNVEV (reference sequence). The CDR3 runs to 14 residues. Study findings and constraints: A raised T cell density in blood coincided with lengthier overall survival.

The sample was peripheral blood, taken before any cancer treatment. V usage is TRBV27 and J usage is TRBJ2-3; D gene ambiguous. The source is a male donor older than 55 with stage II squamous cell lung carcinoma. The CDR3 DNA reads TGTGCCAGCCAAACTCATCTCGGCACAGATACGCAGTATTTT. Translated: CASQTHLGTDTQYF.